Listed below are T cell receptor beta chains from one sample, sequenced in a study of T cells after yellow fever vaccination. TCRdb passed the 5' RACE reads through MiXCR, listing each CDR3 protein once. The table records 450,000 to 550,000 distinct CDR3 sequences, about a fifth of them present only once. The sequencing used PBMCs, collected approximately 22 days after the first yellow fever vaccination. The receptors here all came from a man younger than 35 who received the YFV17D yellow fever vaccine. Both conserved end residues are part of each CDR3.

j_gene: TRBJ2-6; v_gene: TRBV4-1; len: 15; CDR3aa: CASSLEDSGANVLTF
j_gene: TRBJ2-5; v_gene: TRBV11-2; len: 15; CDR3aa: CASSLNGGPSETQYF
j_gene: TRBJ2-3; v_gene: TRBV12-3/TRBV12-4; len: 16; CDR3aa: CASSDPGGLGPDTQYF
j_gene: TRBJ1-1; v_gene: TRBV5-1; len: 14; CDR3aa: CASSSTGGNTEAFF
j_gene: TRBJ2-3; v_gene: TRBV6-1; len: 14; CDR3aa: CASSGLFRSDTQYF
j_gene: TRBJ2-7; v_gene: TRBV18; len: 16; CDR3aa: CASSPSKEKSSYEQYF
j_gene: TRBJ1-6; v_gene: TRBV6-5; len: 13; CDR3aa: CASSFLYNSPLHF
j_gene: TRBJ1-3; v_gene: TRBV2; len: 14; CDR3aa: CASSFDRGRDTIYF
j_gene: TRBJ2-2; v_gene: TRBV7-9; len: 15; CDR3aa: CASSPDGVGTGELFF
j_gene: TRBJ1-5; v_gene: TRBV7-8; len: 16; CDR3aa: CASSPIDRGKGQPQHF
j_gene: TRBJ2-2; v_gene: TRBV19; len: 15; CDR3aa: CASTLTSGGTGELFF
j_gene: TRBJ2-5; v_gene: TRBV28; len: 17; CDR3aa: CASGTGLAGGQQETQYF
j_gene: TRBJ2-1; v_gene: TRBV6-2/TRBV6-3; len: 14; CDR3aa: CASGTSRGHNEQFF
j_gene: TRBJ1-5; v_gene: TRBV12-3/TRBV12-4; len: 13; CDR3aa: CASSSETGQPQHF
j_gene: TRBJ2-1; v_gene: TRBV29-1; len: 14; CDR3aa: CSVVRTSVPHEQFF
j_gene: TRBJ1-2; v_gene: TRBV5-1; len: 15; CDR3aa: CASSLGDGTNYGYTF
j_gene: TRBJ2-5; v_gene: TRBV20-1; len: 16; CDR3aa: CSAPGLTTIRKETQYF
j_gene: TRBJ2-3; v_gene: TRBV18; len: 15; CDR3aa: CASSPFPNSPDTQYF
j_gene: TRBJ1-5; v_gene: TRBV5-1; len: 13; CDR3aa: CASSFRSNQPQHF
j_gene: TRBJ1-1; v_gene: TRBV9; len: 13; CDR3aa: CASTGGLRGEAFF
j_gene: TRBJ2-1; v_gene: TRBV29-1; len: 14; CDR3aa: CSGSSQGFRNEQFF